This is a list of T cell receptor beta chains from one sample in a study of blood T cells in healthy people across ages. A single record per CDR3 protein comes from TCRdb applying MiXCR to the 5' RACE reads. The sample includes 1.5 million to 2 million distinct CDR3 sequences, about 30% of them seen just once. Material: blood. The origin of the receptors is a woman aged 30 to 39 in good health. CDR3s include the opening cysteine and the closing phenylalanine or tryptophan. The order of the fields is clone size, D gene, J gene, V gene, CDR3 DNA, CDR3 protein. D genes are given only for firm matches. Size tells how often a clone was seen (once, few, many) or the class of an expanded clone, and some rows leave it out.

clone size: .; D gene: .; J gene: TRBJ1-1; V gene: TRBV12-3/TRBV12-4; CDR3 DNA: TGTGCCAGCAGTTTAATGGGGGCAGCTTTCTTT; CDR3 protein: CASSLMGAAFF
clone size: .; D gene: TRBD1; J gene: TRBJ1-5; V gene: TRBV2; CDR3 DNA: TGTGCCACCCGGGAGGACAGGGAACTTAATCAGCCCCAGCATTTT; CDR3 protein: CATREDRELNQPQHF
clone size: few; D gene: TRBD2; J gene: TRBJ2-1; V gene: TRBV6-6; CDR3 DNA: TGTGCCAGCAGCCAACGGGGTAGCGGGGGCTCCTACAATGAGCAGTTCTTC; CDR3 protein: CASSQRGSGGSYNEQFF
clone size: many; D gene: .; J gene: TRBJ1-2; V gene: TRBV12-3/TRBV12-4; CDR3 DNA: TGTGCCAGCAGTTCCCCCCCCCGGGAAACCTATGGCTACACCTTC; CDR3 protein: CASSSPPRETYGYTF
clone size: .; D gene: TRBD2; J gene: TRBJ2-3; V gene: TRBV6-5; CDR3 DNA: TGTGCCAGCAGTTACACCGGACTAGCGGGAGGGGTGGGCACAGGTACGCAGTATTTT; CDR3 protein: CASSYTGLAGGVGTGTQYF
clone size: .; D gene: .; J gene: TRBJ2-5; V gene: TRBV5-1; CDR3 DNA: TGCGCCAGCAGCTTGGAGCTAGCACACGAGACCCAGTACTTC; CDR3 protein: CASSLELAHETQYF
clone size: .; D gene: .; J gene: TRBJ2-5; V gene: TRBV2; CDR3 DNA: TGTGCCAGCAGTGAAGATCAGGCGATCCAAGAGATCCAGTACTTC; CDR3 protein: CASSEDQAIQEIQYF
clone size: .; D gene: .; J gene: TRBJ2-3; V gene: TRBV6-5; CDR3 DNA: TGTGCCAGCTCGCGGAACACACAGGGCCGAGATACGCAGTATTTT; CDR3 protein: CASSRNTQGRDTQYF
clone size: many; D gene: .; J gene: TRBJ2-6; V gene: TRBV7-3; CDR3 DNA: TGTGCCAGCAGCTCTAGGGAGGGGGCCAACGTCCTGACTTTC; CDR3 protein: CASSSREGANVLTF
clone size: few; D gene: .; J gene: TRBJ1-4; V gene: TRBV3-1; CDR3 DNA: TGTGCCGGCAGCCAACTAAATGAAAAACTGTTTTTT; CDR3 protein: CAGSQLNEKLFF
clone size: .; D gene: TRBD1; J gene: TRBJ1-1; V gene: TRBV6-5; CDR3 DNA: TGTGCCAGCAGCCCCGGGGCAGGGGGCCTCACTGAAGCTTTCTTT; CDR3 protein: CASSPGAGGLTEAFF
clone size: many; D gene: TRBD2; J gene: TRBJ2-7; V gene: TRBV9; CDR3 DNA: TGTGCCAGCAGCGTACATGCCGGGAGGACGGACGGGGGCGAGCAGTACTTC; CDR3 protein: CASSVHAGRTDGGEQYF
clone size: .; D gene: .; J gene: TRBJ2-1; V gene: TRBV2; CDR3 DNA: TGTGCCAGCACCTTAGAGGGCCGCAATGAGCAGTTCTTC; CDR3 protein: CASTLEGRNEQFF
clone size: .; D gene: .; J gene: TRBJ1-2; V gene: TRBV13; CDR3 DNA: TGTGCCAGCAAGGACGGCGACGACTATGGCTACACCTTC; CDR3 protein: CASKDGDDYGYTF
clone size: few; D gene: TRBD2; J gene: TRBJ2-7; V gene: TRBV7-2; CDR3 DNA: TGTGCCAGCAGCTTAGTGGGACTAGCGGGGGGAAGCTACGAGCAGTACTTC; CDR3 protein: CASSLVGLAGGSYEQYF
clone size: .; D gene: .; J gene: TRBJ1-5; V gene: TRBV10-2; CDR3 DNA: TGCGCCAGCAGGAGTCATCAGCCCCAGCATTTT; CDR3 protein: CASRSHQPQHF
clone size: few; D gene: TRBD2; J gene: TRBJ2-5; V gene: TRBV27; CDR3 DNA: TGTGCCAGCAGTTCCACTAAGACTAGCGAAGAGGCCCAGTACTTC; CDR3 protein: CASSSTKTSEEAQYF
clone size: few; D gene: TRBD2; J gene: TRBJ2-5; V gene: TRBV12-3/TRBV12-4; CDR3 DNA: TGTGCCAGCAGTTCAGGAGGGACTAGCGGGGGGACTGGGACCCAGTACTTC; CDR3 protein: CASSSGGTSGGTGTQYF
clone size: few; D gene: .; J gene: TRBJ2-5; V gene: TRBV6-2/TRBV6-3; CDR3 DNA: TGTGCCAGCGGCAAAATCGGACAGATGCAAGAGACCCAGTACTTC; CDR3 protein: CASGKIGQMQETQYF
clone size: many; D gene: .; J gene: TRBJ2-7; V gene: TRBV11-2; CDR3 DNA: TGTGCCAGCAGCCTACAGGGTTTCCACGAGCAGTACTTC; CDR3 protein: CASSLQGFHEQYF
clone size: few; D gene: TRBD2; J gene: TRBJ2-3; V gene: TRBV11-2; CDR3 DNA: TGTGCCAGCCGTAACCCTAGCGGGAGGCATACGCAGTATTTT; CDR3 protein: CASRNPSGRHTQYF
clone size: .; D gene: .; J gene: TRBJ2-1; V gene: TRBV7-9; CDR3 DNA: TGTGCCGGCACCGTAGTTAGCGTTCCCAATGAGCAGTTCTTC; CDR3 protein: CAGTVVSVPNEQFF
clone size: few; D gene: .; J gene: TRBJ2-6; V gene: TRBV7-8; CDR3 DNA: TGTGCCAGCAGCTTACCGAGGGATAAGGTTCCCACGAGCTCTGGGGCCAACGTCCTGACTTTC; CDR3 protein: CASSLPRDKVPTSSGANVLTF
clone size: many; D gene: TRBD2; J gene: TRBJ2-1; V gene: TRBV20-1; CDR3 DNA: TGCAGTGCTAGGGTGACTAGCCATGAGCAGTTCTTC; CDR3 protein: CSARVTSHEQFF